This T cell receptor beta chain was captured in a study of cytomegalovirus exposure and HLA in healthy donors. This CDR3 has 14 residues. Per the germline V gene, CDR1 is SGHNT and CDR2 is YYREEE (reference sequence). V dropped 1 base and J dropped 1 base, with 8 bases sitting between them. The PCR made use of 60 Vbeta and 13 Jbeta primers. Generated by immunoSEQ multiplex PCR, the TCRdb table keeps only in-frame clones and is missing some. The sample records about 160,000 clones, roughly 80% being singletons. This sequence joins TRBV5-4 and TRBJ1-1, with D hard to call. This TCR came from a male donor in good health and CMV-seropositive. Sequenced sample: PBMCs. The CDR3 nucleotides are TGTGCCAGCAGCTTGAGCCACGGGAACACTGAAGCTTTCTTT. Encoded protein: CASSLSHGNTEAFF.